This T cell receptor beta chain was recorded in a study of tumor-infiltrating lymphocytes in primary liver carcinoma. About the study: Between roughly 4.2 and 11 cm across, the tumors were all of stage T1-T3 N0M0.

TCR beta cDNA was prepared out of approximately 470 ng total RNA by means of a constant-region primer. TCR beta libraries came from three nested multiplex PCR rounds using slightly modified ARM-PCR. The first two PCR rounds, around 11 cycles each, used TRBV1-TRBV30 forward primers and a C-beta reverse primer. TCRdb fed the multiplex PCR reads into MiXCR, producing one record per CDR3 protein. The sample shows about 35,000 distinct CDR3 sequences, 70% to 80% of them seen only once. Of note for this clonotype: The junction departs from the called germline gene at one end, perhaps through a read error.

Unsorted bulk tissue of roughly 18-31 mg yielded co-extracted RNA and DNA. The CDR3 sequence is 14 residues long. The germline V gene has CDR1 LGHNA and CDR2 YNFKEQ. This rearrangement joins TRBV4-2 to TRBJ2-2; tentatively, D is TRBD2 (5 bases). Material: liver tumor tissue from sampling region 4. Subset meaning: tumor region T4, right-lateral pole. This receptor was obtained from a middle-aged man with primary liver carcinoma and hepatitis B virus infection. This chain's CDR3 is CASSQMGNTGKLFF. The CDR3 nucleotides read TGTGCCAGCAGTCAAATGGGGAACACCGGGAAGCTGTTTTTT.